These T cell receptor beta chains were read from a single sample in a study of T cells in Graves' hyperthyroidism and ophthalmopathy. TCRdb fed the multiplex PCR reads into MiXCR, producing one record per CDR3 protein. The sample yields approximately 600,000 distinct CDR3 sequences, under 20% seen once. Specimen: blood. The receptors come from a woman aged 30 to 39 with Graves' hyperthyroidism. The CDR3 runs from the conserved cysteine through the conserved F or W. D genes are given only for firm matches. Clone size is not always given. Where it is, it says once, few, many or a class for expanded clones.

j_call | v_call | d_call | clone_size | cdr3_nt | cdr3_aa
TRBJ2-3 | TRBV15 | NA | many | TGTGCCACCAGCAGAAGACGAGGCACAGATACGCAGTATTTT | CATSRRRGTDTQYF
TRBJ1-4 | TRBV2 | TRBD1 | NA | TGTGCCAGCAGTGAAATACAGGGGGGAAATGAAAAACTGTTTTTT | CASSEIQGGNEKLFF
TRBJ2-1 | TRBV19 | TRBD2 | few | TGTGCCAGTAGTATTATACTAGCGGGAGGCAATGAGCAGTTCTTC | CASSIILAGGNEQFF
TRBJ1-4 | TRBV2 | NA | many | TGTGCCAGCAGTGAGGGTGTCGTAGGGTTGGAAACTAATGAAAAACTGTTTTTT | CASSEGVVGLETNEKLFF
TRBJ1-5 | TRBV12-3/TRBV12-4 | NA | many | TGTGCCAGCAGTCGACAGTATAGCAATCAGCCCCAGCATTTT | CASSRQYSNQPQHF
TRBJ1-3 | TRBV7-2 | NA | few | TGTGCCAGCAGCGACGATTTTGAGGTCCGGCGGAACACCATATATTTT | CASSDDFEVRRNTIYF
TRBJ1-3 | TRBV5-1 | NA | many | TGCGCCAGCAGCTCCTCCGGCTCTGGAAACACCATATATTTT | CASSSSGSGNTIYF
TRBJ2-1 | TRBV7-3 | TRBD2 | many | TGTGCCAGCAGCTTAGGAGCGGGGGCGACCCTAGAGCAGTTCTTC | CASSLGAGATLEQFF
TRBJ1-2 | TRBV24-1 | NA | many | TGTGCCACCAGTGAGGGACTCAACTATGGCTACACCTTC | CATSEGLNYGYTF
TRBJ2-7 | TRBV3-1 | NA | NA | TGTGCCAACAGCCGGTTGTGGGGAACTACCCTCTACGAGCAGTACTTC | CANSRLWGTTLYEQYF
TRBJ2-7 | TRBV28 | NA | many | TGTGCCAGCAGTTTATCAGGAGGGGGGCCAGGGACCTACGAGCAGTACTTC | CASSLSGGGPGTYEQYF
TRBJ2-2 | TRBV5-1 | NA | NA | TGCGCCAGCAGCTTGGAAGGCCAGGGTACCGGGGAGCTGTTTTTT | CASSLEGQGTGELFF
TRBJ1-1 | TRBV6-5 | TRBD1 | many | TGTGCCAGCAGTTACTCGATTGACGGGACAGGGGGCACTGAAGCTTTCTTT | CASSYSIDGTGGTEAFF
TRBJ2-1 | TRBV7-2 | NA | few | TGTGCCAGCAGTACTAAAGGGGTCCACAATGAGCAGTTCTTC | CASSTKGVHNEQFF
TRBJ2-3 | TRBV4-3 | NA | few | TGCGCCAGCAGCCACGTGACATATAGCACAGATACGCAGTATTTT | CASSHVTYSTDTQYF
TRBJ2-7 | TRBV9 | TRBD2 | few | TGTGCCAGCAGCCCCCAGGGACTAGCTACCTTCACCTCCTACGAGCAGTACTTC | CASSPQGLATFTSYEQYF
TRBJ2-1 | TRBV10-3 | TRBD2 | NA | TGTGCCATCAGTGATTCTAGCGGAGACAATGAGCAGTTCTTC | CAISDSSGDNEQFF
TRBJ1-4 | TRBV6-2/TRBV6-3 | TRBD1 | many | TGTGCCAGCAGCGGACAGGGGAATGAAAAACTGTTTTTT | CASSGQGNEKLFF
TRBJ2-1 | TRBV7-9 | NA | few | TGTGCCAGCAGCTTACTAGATAACAATGAGCAGTTCTTC | CASSLLDNNEQFF
TRBJ2-7 | TRBV2 | TRBD1 | many | TGTGCCAGCGGCGGACAGGGACCAGACGAGCAGTACTTC | CASGGQGPDEQYF